This TCR beta chain was profiled in a study of CD8 T cells in Susac syndrome. The study, taken as a whole, reports: The study recognized that its TCR sequencing and HLA analysis covered a relatively small number of individuals.

The V and J ends lost 2 bases and 6 bases respectively, with 13 bases between them. CDR1 DFQATT and CDR2 SNEGSKA come from the germline V gene (reference sequence). CDR3 size: 13 residues. In regard to this clonotype: Its antigen is not identified.

TEMRA cells were FACS-enriched, with CD8+ and CD4+ T cells isolated negatively. Random-hexamer reverse transcription was applied to roughly 0.5 to 1 ug RNA. Multiplex PCR with immunoSEQ amplified the TCR beta CDR3 across 54 Vbeta and 13 Jbeta. Via MiXCR, TCRdb re-called the immunoSEQ multiplex PCR reads, giving one row per CDR3 protein. The table shows more than 150,000 distinct CDR3 sequences, with 95% to 96% occurring only once. This TCR came from a human donor with multiple sclerosis. This chain links TRBV20-1 with TRBJ1-1; no definite D call. The sequenced sample was CD8+ T cells from PBMCs. CDR3 loop: CSARSPGRPEAFF. The DNA of the CDR3 is TGCAGTGCTAGATCACCCGGTCGGCCTGAAGCTTTCTTT.